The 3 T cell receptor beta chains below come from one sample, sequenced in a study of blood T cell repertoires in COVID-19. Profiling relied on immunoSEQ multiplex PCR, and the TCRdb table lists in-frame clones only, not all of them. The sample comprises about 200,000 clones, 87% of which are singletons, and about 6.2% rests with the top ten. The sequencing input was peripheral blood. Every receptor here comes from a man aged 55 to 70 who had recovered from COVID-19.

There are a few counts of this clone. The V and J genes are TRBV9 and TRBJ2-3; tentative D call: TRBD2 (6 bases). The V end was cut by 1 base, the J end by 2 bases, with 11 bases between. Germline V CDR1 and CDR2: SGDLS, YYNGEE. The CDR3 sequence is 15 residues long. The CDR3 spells CASSVMASVTDTQYF. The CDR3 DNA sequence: TGTGCCAGCAGCGTAATGGCTAGCGTCACAGATACGCAGTATTTT. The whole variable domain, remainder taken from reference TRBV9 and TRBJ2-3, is DSGVTQTPKHLITATGQRVTLRCSPRSGDLSVYWYQQSLDQGLQFLIQYYNGEERAKGNILERFSAQQFPDLHSELNLSSLELGDSALYFCASSVMASVTDTQYFGPGTRLTVL.

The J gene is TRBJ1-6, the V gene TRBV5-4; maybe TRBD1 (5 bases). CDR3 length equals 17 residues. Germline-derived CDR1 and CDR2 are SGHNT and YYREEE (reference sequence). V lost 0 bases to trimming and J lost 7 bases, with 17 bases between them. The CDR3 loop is CASSLGPLSTVNSPLHF. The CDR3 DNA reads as TGTGCCAGCAGCTTGGGGCCGCTATCGACAGTAAATTCACCCCTCCACTTT.

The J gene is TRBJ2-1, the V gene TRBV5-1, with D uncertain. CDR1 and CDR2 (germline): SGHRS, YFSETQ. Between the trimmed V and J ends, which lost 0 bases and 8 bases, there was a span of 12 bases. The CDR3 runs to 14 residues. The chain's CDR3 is CASSLARDYDEQFF. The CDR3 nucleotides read TGCGCCAGCAGCTTGGCGAGAGATTATGATGAGCAGTTCTTC.